This TCR beta chain was profiled in a study of blood T cell repertoires in COVID-19. Study as a whole: Researchers got acute and convalescent COVID-19 samples from the United States, Italy and Spain. The analysed material was cDNA or gDNA that came from T cells, B-cell-depleted T cells, or PBMCs.

Per the authors' pipeline: The assay estimated nucleated cells by amplifying reference gene primers. TCRdb keeps only in-frame clones here, not all; method: immunoSEQ multiplex PCR. Clone size and the V and J calls come from that table; the DNA yielded D and trimming. The repertoire consists of some 250,000 clones, with roughly 86% occurring once and the leading ten covering around 2.8%. Trimming removed 8 bases at V and 1 base at J, with 6 bases between. The germline V gene encodes CDR1 WSHSY and CDR2 SAAADI. The CDR3 has 11 amino acids. Sequencing was done on a sample of peripheral blood. The clonotype originates from a woman aged 25 to 45 who had recovered from COVID-19. V usage is TRBV10-2 and J usage is TRBJ2-7; D might be TRBD1 (6 bases). CDR3 sequence reads: CASGQSYEQYF. For the CDR3, the DNA is TGCGCCAGCGGACAGTCCTACGAGCAGTACTTC.